Detailed here is one T cell receptor (beta chain). What it binds is unknown. CDR1 DFQATT and CDR2 SNEGSKA come from the germline V gene (reference sequence). The CDR3 length is 14 residues. V lost 4 bases to trimming and J lost 0 bases, with 11 bases between them. TCRdb called the 5' RACE reads again in MiXCR, with one record for every CDR3 protein. The sample includes about 220,000 distinct CDR3 sequences, about 7.3% seen only once; the top ten take 13% to 15%. These data originate in a study of CD8 T cells in ankylosing spondylitis. General study results and limits: Apparently characteristic of ankylosing spondylitis blood was a TCR beta motif (about eight highly homologous variants).

Sequenced material: blood, either unsorted or a sorted T cell fraction (not recorded which). J is TRBJ2-3 and V is TRBV20-1; D possibly corresponds to TRBD2 (6 bases). The TCR sequence derives from a male donor with ankylosing spondylitis. The CDR3 region is CSAKGLSSTDTQYF. The CDR3 DNA reads as TGCAGTGCTAAGGGACTTTCTAGCACAGATACGCAGTATTTT.